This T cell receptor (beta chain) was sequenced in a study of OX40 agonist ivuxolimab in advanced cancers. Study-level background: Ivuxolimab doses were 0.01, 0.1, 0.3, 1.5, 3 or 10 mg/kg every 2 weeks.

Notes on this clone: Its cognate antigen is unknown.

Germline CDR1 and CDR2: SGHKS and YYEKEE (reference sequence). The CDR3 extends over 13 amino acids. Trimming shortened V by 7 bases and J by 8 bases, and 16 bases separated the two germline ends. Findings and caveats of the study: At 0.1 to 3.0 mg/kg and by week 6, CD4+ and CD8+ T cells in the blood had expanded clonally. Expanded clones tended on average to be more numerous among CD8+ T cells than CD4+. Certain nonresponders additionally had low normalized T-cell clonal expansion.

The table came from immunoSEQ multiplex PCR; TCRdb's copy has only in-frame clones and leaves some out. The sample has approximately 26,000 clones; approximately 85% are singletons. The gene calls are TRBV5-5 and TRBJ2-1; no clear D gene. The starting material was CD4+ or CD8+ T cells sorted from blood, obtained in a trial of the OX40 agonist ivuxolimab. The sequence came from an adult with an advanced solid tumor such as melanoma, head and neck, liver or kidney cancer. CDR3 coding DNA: TGTGCCAGCGGCAAGGTGGAATACGATGAGCAGTTCTTC. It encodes CASGKVEYDEQFF.